This entry lists 24 T cell receptor beta chains sequenced from one sample in a study of shared clonotypes between healthy human individuals. It was CD45RO-negative cells, positively selected for CCR7, that made up naive CD8 cells, with terminally differentiated effector memory CD45RA+ cells excluded. Clones were sequenced by immunoSEQ multiplex PCR, and TCRdb holds only the in-frame ones, with some missing. The table shows 560,000 or so clones, with roughly 96% occurring only once. The sequencing input was naive CD8+ T cells sorted from blood. The receptors were sampled from a woman younger than 45 in good health.

The chain links TRBV27 to TRBJ1-3; no clear D gene. The length of the CDR3 is 14 residues. Trimming took off 8 bases at V and 0 bases at J, with 11 bases between the two ends. Germline values: CDR1 MNHEY, CDR2 SMNVEV (reference sequence). The CDR3 spells CASRGQSSGNTIYF. CDR3 in DNA: TGTGCCAGCCGAGGCCAGAGCTCTGGAAACACCATATATTTT.

The chain recombines TRBV28 with TRBJ2-7; D is perhaps TRBD1 or TRBD2 (6 bases each). This CDR3 is 15 amino acids long. Germline assignment: CDR1 MDHEN and CDR2 SYDVKM. V shed 3 bases and J shed 2 bases, with 14 bases lying between them. Written as DNA, the CDR3 is TGTGCCAGCAGTTTGGAATGGGGGGCCGCCTACGAGCAGTACTTC. Protein sequence: CASSLEWGAAYEQYF.

The CDR3 reads CASSLDSYSNQPQHF. The CDR3 DNA reads as TGTGCCAGCAGCTTAGACAGCTATAGCAATCAGCCCCAGCATTTT. This chain connects TRBV11-2 to TRBJ1-5, with D unresolved. Germline CDR1 reads SGHAT; CDR2 reads FQNNGV. Deletions cut 0 bases from V and 0 bases from J, with 6 bases between. The CDR3 runs to 15 residues. The variable domain in full, with the rest retrieved from reference TRBV11-2 and TRBJ1-5, is EAGVAQSPRYKIIEKRQSVAFWCNPISGHATLYWYQQILGQGPKLLIQFQNNGVVDDSQLPKDRFSAERLKGVDSTLKIQPAKLEDSAVYLCASSLDSYSNQPQHFGDGTRLSIL.

This clone was detected once. The chain has TRBV5-6 and TRBJ2-6, with 13 positions matching TRBD2. Germline CDR1 reads SGHDT; CDR2 reads YYEEEE. V was pared by 5 bases and J by 2 bases, with 7 bases of the junction left unmatched. There are 18 residues in the CDR3. In DNA form, the CDR3 reads TGTGCCAGCAGTCTTGGACTAGCGGGAGTCGCTGGGGCCAACGTCCTGACTTTC. Translating it yields CASSLGLAGVAGANVLTF.

The rearrangement uses TRBV28 and TRBJ2-4; D might be TRBD1 or TRBD2, each matching 5 bases. The CDR3 extends over 13 amino acids. The germline V gene has CDR1 MDHEN and CDR2 SYDVKM. V was shortened by 8 bases and J by 5 bases, with 13 bases between the two germline ends. The CDR3 sequence: CASEGPPENIQYF. The CDR3 nucleotides read TGTGCCAGCGAGGGACCGCCAGAAAACATTCAGTACTTC.

V and J are TRBV9 and TRBJ2-5, with 16 bases fitting TRBD2. The junction had 6 bases not matched to a gene; V was cut back by 2 bases and J by 5 bases. Germline CDR1 reads SGDLS; CDR2 reads YYNGEE. The CDR3 contains 17 residues. For the CDR3, the DNA is TGTGCCAGCAGCGTCGGGACTAGCGGGAGGGCGTGGGAGACCCAGTACTTC. Its protein is CASSVGTSGRAWETQYF.

This clone was recorded once. The chain carries TRBV13 and TRBJ2-7; 7 bases match TRBD1. The V segment lost 3 bases and the J segment 1 base; nucleotides outside the gene matches: 9. CDR1 is PRHDT, CDR2 FYEKMQ, per germline (reference sequence). The CDR3 spans 16 residues. CDR3 region: CASSFSLRDSSYEQYF. Written as DNA, the CDR3 is TGTGCCAGCAGCTTTAGCCTCCGGGACAGTTCCTACGAGCAGTACTTC.

CDR3 sequence (DNA): TGTGCCAGCAGCTTAGGCAAATCGGGCTCCCGTTACGAGCAGTACTTC. This translates into CASSLGKSGSRYEQYF. The genes are TRBV7-9 and TRBJ2-7; D is unclear. The germline V and J ends were trimmed by 1 base and 4 bases, with 17 bases remaining between them. This CDR3 region has 16 residues. Germline V gene lookup returns CDR1 SEHNR and CDR2 FQNEAQ (reference sequence).

The CDR3 coding sequence is TGTGCCAGTAGTTTCTACCCAACTAATGAAAAACTGTTTTTT. Translating gives CASSFYPTNEKLFF. The J gene is TRBJ1-4, the V gene TRBV19; D remains unclear. V lost 5 bases and J lost 0, with 7 bases in between. This CDR3 spans 14 amino acids. Looked up from germline, CDR1 is LNHDA and CDR2 is SQIVND (reference sequence).

The rearrangement links TRBV9 to TRBJ2-3; D is ambiguous. The CDR3 is made up of 11 amino acids. Trimming removed 3 bases at V and 5 bases at J, with 4 bases between. Germline loops: CDR1 SGDLS, CDR2 YYNGEE. This CDR3 reads CASSAQDTQYF. CDR3 nucleotide sequence: TGTGCCAGCAGCGCCCAAGATACGCAGTATTTT.

The V and J genes are TRBV19 and TRBJ2-7; D remains ambiguous. Germline CDR1 and CDR2: LNHDA and SQIVND (reference sequence). This CDR3 contains 14 residues. The germline V and J ends were trimmed by 4 bases and 0 bases, with 10 bases remaining between them. CDR3 nucleotide sequence: TGTGCCAGTAGTAGTTCGACCAGCTCCTACGAGCAGTACTTC. Translated, it gives CASSSSTSSYEQYF. The full variable domain, completed using reference TRBV19 and TRBJ2-7, is DGGITQSPKYLFRKEGQNVTLSCEQNLNHDAMYWYRQDPGQGLRLIYYSQIVNDFQKGDIAEGYSVSREKKESFPLTVTSAQKNPTAFYLCASSSSTSSYEQYFGPGTRLTVT.

The chain employs TRBV11-2 and TRBJ1-4; 7 bases line up with TRBD1. The V and J ends lost 2 bases and 7 bases, in that order; junction bases with no gene match: 7. The CDR3 sequence is 15 residues long. Looked up from germline, CDR1 is SGHAT and CDR2 is FQNNGV. The CDR3 loop is CASSLPGHRGEKLFF. In DNA, the CDR3 is TGTGCCAGCAGCTTACCGGGACACAGGGGTGAAAAACTGTTTTTT.

The V gene is TRBV19, the J gene TRBJ1-2, with 8 positions matching TRBD1. Trimming at V came to 7 bases and at J to 6 bases, leaving 7 bases not matched to a gene. Per the germline V gene, CDR1 is LNHDA and CDR2 is SQIVND (reference sequence). The CDR3 extends over 13 amino acids. CDR3: CASTDRGGDGYTF. The CDR3 DNA is TGTGCCAGTACCGACAGGGGTGGGGATGGCTACACCTTC.

V gene TRBV27 combines with J gene TRBJ1-2, with 7 bases matching TRBD1. This CDR3 has 13 amino acids. The germline gives CDR1 MNHEY, CDR2 SMNVEV (reference sequence). J lost 6 bases, V lost 2 bases, and 3 bases had no gene match. In nucleotides, the CDR3 is TGTGCCAGCAGTTTAATAGGGGGCCATGGCTACACCTTC. Amino acid sequence: CASSLIGGHGYTF.

CDR3 amino acids: CASIALTSGSYEQYF. CDR3 in DNA: TGTGCCAGCATCGCATTGACTAGCGGGTCTTACGAGCAGTACTTC. V is TRBV28 and J is TRBJ2-7; 10 bases are shared with TRBD2. The CDR3 runs to 15 residues. Germline lookup yields CDR1 MDHEN and CDR2 SYDVKM. V shed 7 bases, J shed 4 bases, and the junction held 10 bases outside the gene matches.

In DNA, the CDR3 is TGTGCCAGCAGCTCCGCGGGACAGGGGAACACTGAAGCTTTCTTT. This encodes CASSSAGQGNTEAFF. The chain joins TRBV13 to TRBJ1-1; TRBD1 aligns across 9 bases. The germline CDR1 and CDR2 sequences are PRHDT and FYEKMQ (reference sequence). The CDR3 is made up of 15 amino acids. V trimming: 4 bases; J trimming: 1 base; junction bases outside the gene matches: 4.

As concerns this clone: This CDR3 is also generated by other DNA sequences in the sample. The rearrangement links TRBV28 to TRBJ2-7; D is uncertain. CDR1 and CDR2 from the germline V gene are MDHEN and SYDVKM. V lost 1 base, J lost 1 base, and 8 bases lay in between. The CDR3 runs to 14 residues. Written as DNA, the CDR3 is TGTGCCAGCAGTTTATTGGGCGGATCCTACGAGCAGTACTTC. Protein: CASSLLGGSYEQYF.

The chain employs TRBV19 and TRBJ2-3; TRBD1 agrees at 7 bases. There are 10 residues in the CDR3. Trimming cost V 8 bases and J 13 bases; bases outside gene matches: 6. Germline V lookup: CDR1 LNHDA, CDR2 SQIVND (reference sequence). In DNA form, the CDR3 reads TGTGCCAGTGGGACAGCAAGAAAGTATTTT. Translation gives CASGTARKYF.

The chain carries TRBV27 and TRBJ1-4, with TRBD1 matching over 11 bases. The length of the CDR3 is 15 residues. Looked up from germline, CDR1 is MNHEY and CDR2 is SMNVEV (reference sequence). The junction had 12 bases not matched to a gene; V was cut back by 10 bases and J by 8 bases. CDR3 protein: CATAPGQGVAEKLFF. The CDR3 DNA sequence: TGTGCCACCGCGCCGGGACAGGGGGTAGCAGAAAAACTGTTTTTT.

The gene calls are TRBV10-1 and TRBJ1-5; the match to TRBD1 covers 7 bases. This CDR3 has 13 amino acids. CDR1 is WNHNN and CDR2 is SYGVQD in the germline V gene (reference sequence). With V trimmed by 10 bases and J by 5 bases, 8 bases remained unmatched. CDR3 sequence reads: CATEPRGHQPQHF. DNA of the CDR3: TGCGCCACCGAGCCAAGGGGGCATCAGCCCCAGCATTTT.

V gene TRBV19 combines with J gene TRBJ1-5, with D possibly TRBD1 on 6 matching bases. In germline, CDR1 is LNHDA, CDR2 SQIVND (reference sequence). This CDR3 comprises 14 residues. Between the trimmed V and J ends, which lost 4 bases and 3 bases, there was a span of 10 bases. CDR3 protein: CASSTQGYNQPQHF. CDR3 DNA sequence: TGTGCCAGTAGTACACAGGGCTACAATCAGCCCCAGCATTTT. The complete variable domain, with remaining parts taken from reference TRBV19 and TRBJ1-5, reads DGGITQSPKYLFRKEGQNVTLSCEQNLNHDAMYWYRQDPGQGLRLIYYSQIVNDFQKGDIAEGYSVSREKKESFPLTVTSAQKNPTAFYLCASSTQGYNQPQHFGDGTRLSIL.

The chain uses TRBV28 and TRBJ1-1; possibly TRBD1 for D (5 bases). CDR1 MDHEN and CDR2 SYDVKM come from the germline V gene. The CDR3 is 13 amino acids. Trimming removed 6 bases from V and 2 bases from J, with 10 bases in between. The CDR3 coding sequence is TGTGCCAGCAGAGGGACGGTCAACACTGAAGCTTTCTTT. The encoded protein is CASRGTVNTEAFF.

J is TRBJ2-7 and V is TRBV5-1; D remains unclear. The CDR3 contains 14 residues. Germline CDR1 and CDR2: SGHRS and YFSETQ. V shed 6 bases and J shed 2 bases, with 15 bases lying between them. CDR3 region: CASKWAAFTYEQYF. The CDR3 DNA sequence: TGCGCCAGCAAGTGGGCAGCCTTCACCTACGAGCAGTACTTC.

The chain uses TRBV15 and TRBJ1-1; the D gene is possibly TRBD1 (5 bases). The CDR3 extends over 16 amino acids. The V gene lost 8 bases and the J gene lost 4 bases, with 23 bases spanning the gap. CDR1 is LNHNV and CDR2 is YYDKDF in the germline V gene (reference sequence). CDR3 residues: CATGKITGEAGTEAFF. The DNA of the CDR3 is TGTGCCACCGGAAAAATAACGGGGGAGGCGGGCACTGAAGCTTTCTTT.